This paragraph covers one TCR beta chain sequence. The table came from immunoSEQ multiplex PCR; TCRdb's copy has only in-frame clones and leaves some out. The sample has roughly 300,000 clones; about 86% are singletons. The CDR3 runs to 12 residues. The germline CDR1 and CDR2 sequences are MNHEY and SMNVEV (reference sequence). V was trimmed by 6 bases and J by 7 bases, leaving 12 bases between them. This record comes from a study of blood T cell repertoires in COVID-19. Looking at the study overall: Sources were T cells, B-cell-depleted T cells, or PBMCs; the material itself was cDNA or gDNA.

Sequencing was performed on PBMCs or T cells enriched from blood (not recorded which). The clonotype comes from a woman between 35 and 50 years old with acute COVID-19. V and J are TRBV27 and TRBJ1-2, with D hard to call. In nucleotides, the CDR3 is TGTGCCAGCAGCACCGGACTTGGTGGCTACACCTTC. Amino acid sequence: CASSTGLGGYTF.